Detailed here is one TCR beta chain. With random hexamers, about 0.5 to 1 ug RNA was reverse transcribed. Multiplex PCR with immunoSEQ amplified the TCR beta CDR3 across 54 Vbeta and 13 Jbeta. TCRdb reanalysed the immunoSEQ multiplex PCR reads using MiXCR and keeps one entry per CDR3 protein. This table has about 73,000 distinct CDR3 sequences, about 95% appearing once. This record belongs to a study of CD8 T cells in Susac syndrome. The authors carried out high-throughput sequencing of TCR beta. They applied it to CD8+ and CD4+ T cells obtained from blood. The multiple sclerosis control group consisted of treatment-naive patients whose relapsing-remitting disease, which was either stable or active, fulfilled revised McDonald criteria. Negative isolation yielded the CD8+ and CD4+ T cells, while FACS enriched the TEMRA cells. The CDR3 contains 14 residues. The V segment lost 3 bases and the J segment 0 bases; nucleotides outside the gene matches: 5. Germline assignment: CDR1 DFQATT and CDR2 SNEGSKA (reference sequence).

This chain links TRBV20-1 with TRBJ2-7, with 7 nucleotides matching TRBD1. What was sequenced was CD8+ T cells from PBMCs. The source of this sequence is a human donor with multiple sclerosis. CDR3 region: CSASGQVLSYEQYF. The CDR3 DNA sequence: TGCAGTGCTAGCGGACAGGTCCTCTCCTACGAGCAGTACTTC.